This T cell receptor beta chain was sequenced for a study of T-cell reconstitution after alpha-beta-depleted transplantation in children. Germline-derived CDR1 and CDR2 are ENHRY and SYGVKD. This CDR3 contains 13 residues. With V trimmed by 8 bases and J by 10 bases, 8 bases remained unmatched. At least ten counts were recorded for this clonotype. Molecular barcoding with unique molecular identifiers was used for the TCRbeta library. TCRdb passed the PCR reads through MiXCR, listing each CDR3 protein once. The sample has some 70,000 distinct CDR3 sequences, approximately 7.3% seen once. This clonotype originated in a human donor who donated a stem cell graft to a child with acute lymphoblastic leukemia. Here the sequenced sample was PBMCs from the stem cell graft donor, taken from the stem cell graft. The chain couples TRBV10-3 to TRBJ1-4, with 9 bases aligning to TRBD1. The DNA for the CDR3 is TGTGCCATCGGGACAGGGTCGTCACCAAAACTGTTTTTT. Residues: CAIGTGSSPKLFF.